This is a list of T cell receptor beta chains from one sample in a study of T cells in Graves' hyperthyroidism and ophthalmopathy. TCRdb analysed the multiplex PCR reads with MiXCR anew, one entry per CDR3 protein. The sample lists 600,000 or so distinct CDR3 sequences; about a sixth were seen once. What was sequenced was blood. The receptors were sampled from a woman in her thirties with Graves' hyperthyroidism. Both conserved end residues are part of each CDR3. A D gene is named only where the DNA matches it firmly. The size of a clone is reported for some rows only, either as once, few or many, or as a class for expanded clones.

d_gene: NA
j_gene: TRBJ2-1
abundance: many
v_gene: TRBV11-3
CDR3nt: TGTGCCAGCAGCCCTGGACTATCTGAGCAGTTCTTC
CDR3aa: CASSPGLSEQFF

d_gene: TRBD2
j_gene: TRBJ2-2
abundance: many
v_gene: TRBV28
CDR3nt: TGTGCCAGCAGTCTAGCGGGAGTGAACACCGGGGAGCTGTTTTTT
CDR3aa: CASSLAGVNTGELFF

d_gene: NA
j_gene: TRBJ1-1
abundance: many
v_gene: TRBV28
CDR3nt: TGTGCCAGCAGTTTGTCCGAGGCTGAAGCTTTCTTT
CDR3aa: CASSLSEAEAFF

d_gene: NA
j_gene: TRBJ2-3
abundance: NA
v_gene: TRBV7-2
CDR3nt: TGTGCCAGCACCTGGGGGGGGGGCAGCACAGATACGCAGTATTTT
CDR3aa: CASTWGGGSTDTQYF

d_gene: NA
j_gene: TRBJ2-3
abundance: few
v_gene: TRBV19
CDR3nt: TGTGCCAATTCGGGACCCCGAGCGGGTGGCGTATGGGATACGCAGTATTTT
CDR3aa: CANSGPRAGGVWDTQYF

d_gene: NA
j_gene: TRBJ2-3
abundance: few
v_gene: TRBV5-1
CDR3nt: TGCGCCAGCAGCCCCCTCGCTAAAGATACGCAGTATTTT
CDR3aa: CASSPLAKDTQYF

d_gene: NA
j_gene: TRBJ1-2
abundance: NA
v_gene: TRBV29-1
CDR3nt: TGCAGCGTTGAATGGGAGGTCGGGGGCGGCTACACCTTC
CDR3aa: CSVEWEVGGGYTF

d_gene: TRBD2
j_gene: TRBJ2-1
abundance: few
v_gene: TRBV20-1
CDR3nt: TGCAGTGCTAGAGGGCGGGAGAGTCCCATCAATGAGCAGTTCTTC
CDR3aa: CSARGRESPINEQFF

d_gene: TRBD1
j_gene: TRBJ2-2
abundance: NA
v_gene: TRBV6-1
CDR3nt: TGTGCCAGCAGTCTCACCGGGACAGGGTACGGGGAGCTGTTTTTT
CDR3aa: CASSLTGTGYGELFF

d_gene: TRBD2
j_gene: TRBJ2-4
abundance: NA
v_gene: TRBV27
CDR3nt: TGTGCCAGCAGTCCTCATTGGGCGGGAGGAAACCCCAAAAACATTCAGTACTTC
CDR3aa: CASSPHWAGGNPKNIQYF

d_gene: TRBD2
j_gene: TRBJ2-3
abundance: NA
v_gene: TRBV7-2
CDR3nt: TGTGCCAGCAGCCCGGGTGGGCTAGCGGTTATAGATACGCAGTATTTT
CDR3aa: CASSPGGLAVIDTQYF

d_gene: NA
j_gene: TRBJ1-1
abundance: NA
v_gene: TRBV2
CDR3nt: TGTGCCAGCAGTGATCGTAGTCAGGGCGAAGCTTTCTTT
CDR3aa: CASSDRSQGEAFF

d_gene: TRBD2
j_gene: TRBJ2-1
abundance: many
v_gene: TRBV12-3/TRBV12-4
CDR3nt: TGTGCCAGCAGCCTCCGGGACTACGCCTACAATGAGCAGTTCTTC
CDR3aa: CASSLRDYAYNEQFF

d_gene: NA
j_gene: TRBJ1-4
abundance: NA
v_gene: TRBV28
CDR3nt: TGTGCCAGCAGTCGTTCCCAGGAAACTAATGAAAAACTGTTTTTT
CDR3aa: CASSRSQETNEKLFF

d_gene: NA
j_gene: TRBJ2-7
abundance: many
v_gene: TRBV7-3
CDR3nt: TGTGCCAGCAGCCTCGGGGTGGGCTCCTACGAGCAGTACTTC
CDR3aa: CASSLGVGSYEQYF